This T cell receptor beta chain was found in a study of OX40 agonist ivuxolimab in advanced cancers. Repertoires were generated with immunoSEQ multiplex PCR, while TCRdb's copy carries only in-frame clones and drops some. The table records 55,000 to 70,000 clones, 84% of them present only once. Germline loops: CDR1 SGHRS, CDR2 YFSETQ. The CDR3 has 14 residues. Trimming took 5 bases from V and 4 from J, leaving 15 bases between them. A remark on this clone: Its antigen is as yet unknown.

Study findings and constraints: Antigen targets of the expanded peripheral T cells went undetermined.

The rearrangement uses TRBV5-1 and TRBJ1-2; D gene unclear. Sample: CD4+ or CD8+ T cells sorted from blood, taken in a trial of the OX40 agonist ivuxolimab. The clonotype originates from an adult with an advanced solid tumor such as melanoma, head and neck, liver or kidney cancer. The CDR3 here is CASRGNSYSYGYTF. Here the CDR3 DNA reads TGCGCCAGCAGAGGAAACAGTTATAGCTATGGCTACACCTTC. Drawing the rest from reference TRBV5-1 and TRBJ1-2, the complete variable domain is KAGVTQTPRYLIKTRGQQVTLSCSPISGHRSVSWYQQTPGQGLQFLFEYFSETQRNKGNFPGRFSGRQFSNSRSEMNVSTLELGDSALYLCASRGNSYSYGYTFGSGTRLTVV.